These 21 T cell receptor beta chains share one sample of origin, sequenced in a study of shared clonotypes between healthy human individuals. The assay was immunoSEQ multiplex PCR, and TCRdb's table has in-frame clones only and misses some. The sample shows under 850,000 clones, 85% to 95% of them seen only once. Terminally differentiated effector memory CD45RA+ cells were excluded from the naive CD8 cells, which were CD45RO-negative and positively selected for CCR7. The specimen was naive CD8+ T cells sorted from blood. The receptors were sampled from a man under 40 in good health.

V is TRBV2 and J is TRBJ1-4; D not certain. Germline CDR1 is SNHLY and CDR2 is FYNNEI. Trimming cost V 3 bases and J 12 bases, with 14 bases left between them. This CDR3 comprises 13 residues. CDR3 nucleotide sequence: TGTGCCAGCAGTGATCCCCCGAGCGTGGAACTGTTTTTT. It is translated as CASSDPPSVELFF.

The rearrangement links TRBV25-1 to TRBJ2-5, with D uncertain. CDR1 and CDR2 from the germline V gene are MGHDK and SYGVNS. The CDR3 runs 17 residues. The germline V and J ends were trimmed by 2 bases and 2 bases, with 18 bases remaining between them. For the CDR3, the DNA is TGTGCCAGCAGTGAACCCTCGGTGATAGGTGGGCAAGAGACCCAGTACTTC. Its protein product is CASSEPSVIGGQETQYF.

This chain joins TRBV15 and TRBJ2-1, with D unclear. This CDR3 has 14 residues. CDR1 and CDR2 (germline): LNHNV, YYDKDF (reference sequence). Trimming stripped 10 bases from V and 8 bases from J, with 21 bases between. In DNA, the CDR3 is TGTGCCATACGCCCCTCTTCGGAGACGCATGAGCAGTTCTTC. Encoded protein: CAIRPSSETHEQFF.

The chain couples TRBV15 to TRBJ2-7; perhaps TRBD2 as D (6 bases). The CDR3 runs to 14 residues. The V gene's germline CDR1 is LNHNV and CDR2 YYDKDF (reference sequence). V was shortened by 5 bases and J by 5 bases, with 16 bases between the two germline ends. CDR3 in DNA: TGTGCCACCAGCGCGGGATCATCGGGGGACGAGCAGTACTTC. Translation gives CATSAGSSGDEQYF.

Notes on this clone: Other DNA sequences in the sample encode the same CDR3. CDR3 amino acids: CASSLGNTIYF. The DNA of the CDR3 is TGTGCCAGCAGTTTAGGCAACACCATATATTTT. The chain recombines TRBV28 with TRBJ1-3; D is ambiguous. Germline CDR1 and CDR2: MDHEN and SYDVKM. The V and J ends lost 2 bases and 7 bases respectively, with 3 bases between them. This CDR3 region has 11 residues.

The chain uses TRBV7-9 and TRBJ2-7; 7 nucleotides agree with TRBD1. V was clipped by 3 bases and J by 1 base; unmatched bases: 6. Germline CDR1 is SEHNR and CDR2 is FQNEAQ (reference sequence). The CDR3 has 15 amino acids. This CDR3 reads CASSLSRDRSYEQYF. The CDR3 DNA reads TGTGCCAGCAGCTTGTCCCGGGACAGATCCTACGAGCAGTACTTC.

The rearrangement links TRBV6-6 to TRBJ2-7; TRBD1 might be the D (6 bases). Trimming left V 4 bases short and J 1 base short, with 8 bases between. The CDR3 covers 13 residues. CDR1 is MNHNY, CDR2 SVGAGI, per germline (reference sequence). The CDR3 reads CASSSGESYEQYF. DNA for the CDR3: TGTGCCAGCAGTTCAGGGGAATCCTACGAGCAGTACTTC.

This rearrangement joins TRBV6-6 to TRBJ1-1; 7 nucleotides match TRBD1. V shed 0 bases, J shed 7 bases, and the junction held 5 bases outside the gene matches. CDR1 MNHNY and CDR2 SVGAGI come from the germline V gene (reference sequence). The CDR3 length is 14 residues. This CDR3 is CASSYSDRAGEAFF. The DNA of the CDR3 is TGTGCCAGCAGTTACTCCGACAGGGCGGGTGAAGCTTTCTTT.

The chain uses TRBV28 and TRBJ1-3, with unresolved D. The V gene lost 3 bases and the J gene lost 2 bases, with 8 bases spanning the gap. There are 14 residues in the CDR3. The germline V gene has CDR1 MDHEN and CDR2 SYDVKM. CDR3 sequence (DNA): TGTGCCAGCAGTTTCAGGAATCCTGGAAACACCATATATTTT. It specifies CASSFRNPGNTIYF.

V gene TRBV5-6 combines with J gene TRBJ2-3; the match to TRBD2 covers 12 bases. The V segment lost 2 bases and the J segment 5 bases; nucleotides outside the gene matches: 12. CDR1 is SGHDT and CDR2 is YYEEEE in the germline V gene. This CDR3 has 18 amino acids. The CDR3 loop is CASSFPSRLAGVEDTQYF. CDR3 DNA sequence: TGTGCCAGCAGCTTCCCCTCCCGACTAGCGGGAGTGGAAGATACGCAGTATTTT.

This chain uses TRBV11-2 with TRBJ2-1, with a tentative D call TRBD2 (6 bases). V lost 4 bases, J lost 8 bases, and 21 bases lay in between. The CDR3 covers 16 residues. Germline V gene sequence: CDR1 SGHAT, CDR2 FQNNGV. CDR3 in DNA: TGTGCCAGCAGCTACCCTAGCGTTGGAGCGGGCGATGAGCAGTTCTTC. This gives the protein CASSYPSVGAGDEQFF.

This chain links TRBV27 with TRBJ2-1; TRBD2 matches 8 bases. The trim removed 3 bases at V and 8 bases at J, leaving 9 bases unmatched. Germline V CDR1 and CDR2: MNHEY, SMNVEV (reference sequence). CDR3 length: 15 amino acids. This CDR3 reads CASSFGAGVFDEQFF. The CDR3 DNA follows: TGTGCCAGCAGTTTCGGAGCGGGAGTATTCGATGAGCAGTTCTTC.

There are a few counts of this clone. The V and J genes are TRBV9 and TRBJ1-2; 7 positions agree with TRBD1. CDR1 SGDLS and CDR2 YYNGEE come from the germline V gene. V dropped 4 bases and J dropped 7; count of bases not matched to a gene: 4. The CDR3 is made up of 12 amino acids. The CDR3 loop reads CASSRQGSGYTF. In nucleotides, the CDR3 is TGTGCCAGCAGCCGACAGGGATCTGGCTACACCTTC.

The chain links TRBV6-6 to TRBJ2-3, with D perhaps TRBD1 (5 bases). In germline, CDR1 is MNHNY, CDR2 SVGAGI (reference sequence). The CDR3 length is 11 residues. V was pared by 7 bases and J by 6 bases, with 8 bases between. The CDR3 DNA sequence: TGTGCCAGCACCCCAGGGGATACGCAGTATTTT. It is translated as CASTPGDTQYF.

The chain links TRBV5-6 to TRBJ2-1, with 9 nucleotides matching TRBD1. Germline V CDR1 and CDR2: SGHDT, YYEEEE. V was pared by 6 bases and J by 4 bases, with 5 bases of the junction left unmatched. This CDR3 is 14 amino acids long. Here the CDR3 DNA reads TGTGCCAGCAATCAGGACAGGGGATACAATGAGCAGTTCTTC. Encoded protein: CASNQDRGYNEQFF. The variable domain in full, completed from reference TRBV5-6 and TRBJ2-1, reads DAGVTQSPTHLIKTRGQQVTLRCSPKSGHDTVSWYQQALGQGPQFIFQYYEEEERQRGNFPDRFSGHQFPNYSSELNVNALLLGDSALYLCASNQDRGYNEQFFGPGTRLTVL.

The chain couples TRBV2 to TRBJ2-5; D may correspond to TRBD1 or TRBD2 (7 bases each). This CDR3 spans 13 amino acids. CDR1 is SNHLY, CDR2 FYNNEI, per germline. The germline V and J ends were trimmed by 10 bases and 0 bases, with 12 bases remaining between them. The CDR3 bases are TGTGCCACCTCAGGGGGGGACCAAGAGACCCAGTACTTC. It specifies CATSGGDQETQYF.

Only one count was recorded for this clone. The CDR3 coding sequence is TGTGCCACCCCGGACAGGGACTCTGGAAACACCATATATTTT. Its translation is CATPDRDSGNTIYF. V is TRBV7-9 and J is TRBJ1-3; 8 bases are a match to TRBD1. Germline V gives CDR1 SEHNR, CDR2 FQNEAQ (reference sequence). The CDR3 is made up of 14 amino acids. V trimming: 10 bases; J trimming: 0 bases; junction bases outside the gene matches: 5.

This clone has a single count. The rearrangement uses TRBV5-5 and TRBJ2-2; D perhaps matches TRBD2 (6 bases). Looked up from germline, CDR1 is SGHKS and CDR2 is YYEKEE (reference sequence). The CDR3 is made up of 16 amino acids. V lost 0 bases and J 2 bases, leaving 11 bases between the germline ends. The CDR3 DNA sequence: TGTGCCAGCAGCTTGGCTCTTAGCGGAAACACCGGGGAGCTGTTTTTT. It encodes CASSLALSGNTGELFF. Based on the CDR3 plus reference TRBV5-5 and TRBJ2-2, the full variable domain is DAGVTQSPTHLIKTRGQQVTLRCSPISGHKSVSWYQQVLGQGPQFIFQYYEKEERGRGNFPDRFSARQFPNYSSELNVNALLLGDSALYLCASSLALSGNTGELFFGEGSRLTVL.

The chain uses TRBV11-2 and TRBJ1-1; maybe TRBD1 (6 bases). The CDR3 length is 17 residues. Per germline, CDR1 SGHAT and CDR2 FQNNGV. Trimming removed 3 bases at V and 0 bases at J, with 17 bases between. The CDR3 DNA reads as TGTGCCAGCAGCTTGGGTGTGGGGGGGCTCCTGAACACTGAAGCTTTCTTT. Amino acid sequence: CASSLGVGGLLNTEAFF. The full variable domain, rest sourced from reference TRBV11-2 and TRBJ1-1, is EAGVAQSPRYKIIEKRQSVAFWCNPISGHATLYWYQQILGQGPKLLIQFQNNGVVDDSQLPKDRFSAERLKGVDSTLKIQPAKLEDSAVYLCASSLGVGGLLNTEAFFGQGTRLTVV.

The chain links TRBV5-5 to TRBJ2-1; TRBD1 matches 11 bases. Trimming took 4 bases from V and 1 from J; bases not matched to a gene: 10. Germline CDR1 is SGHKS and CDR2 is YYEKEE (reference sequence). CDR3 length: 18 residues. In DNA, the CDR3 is TGTGCCAGCAGCCAAAACTGGGACAGGGGGGAATCCTACAATGAGCAGTTCTTC. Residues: CASSQNWDRGESYNEQFF.

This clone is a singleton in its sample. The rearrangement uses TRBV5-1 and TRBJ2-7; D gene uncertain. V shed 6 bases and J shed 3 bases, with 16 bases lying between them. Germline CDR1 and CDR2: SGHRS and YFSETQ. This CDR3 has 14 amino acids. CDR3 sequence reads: CASTNYQENYEQYF. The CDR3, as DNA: TGCGCCAGCACCAATTACCAGGAGAACTACGAGCAGTACTTC.